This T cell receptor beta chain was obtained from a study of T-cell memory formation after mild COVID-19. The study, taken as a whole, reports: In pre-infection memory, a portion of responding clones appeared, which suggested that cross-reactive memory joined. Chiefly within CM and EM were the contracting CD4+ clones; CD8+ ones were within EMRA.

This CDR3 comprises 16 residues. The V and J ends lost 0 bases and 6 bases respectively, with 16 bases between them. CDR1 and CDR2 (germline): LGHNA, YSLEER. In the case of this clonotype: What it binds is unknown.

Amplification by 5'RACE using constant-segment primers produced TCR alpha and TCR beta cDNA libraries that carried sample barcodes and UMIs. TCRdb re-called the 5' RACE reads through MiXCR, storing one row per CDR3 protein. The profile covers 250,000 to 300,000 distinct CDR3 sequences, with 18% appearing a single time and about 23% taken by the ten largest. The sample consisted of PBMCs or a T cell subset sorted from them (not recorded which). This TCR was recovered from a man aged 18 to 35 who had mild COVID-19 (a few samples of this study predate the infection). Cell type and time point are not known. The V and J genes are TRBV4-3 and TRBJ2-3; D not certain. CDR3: CASSQDFRPVDDTQYF. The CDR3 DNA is TGCGCCAGCAGCCAAGATTTTCGTCCGGTGGATGATACGCAGTATTTT.